The 23 T cell receptor beta chains reported below all come from one sample, sequenced in a study of STAT3 mutations in large granular lymphocyte leukemia. Overall study findings and caveats: Every T-LGLL patient had at least one immunodominant TCRbeta clonotype.

Assay used: immunoSEQ multiplex PCR; TCRdb lists only in-frame clones, some missing. The profile shows around 10,000 clones, roughly 54% of them singletons. No antigen is known for these receptors. Input material: peripheral blood mononuclear cells. All receptors derive from a boy younger than 18 with T-cell large granular lymphocyte leukemia. Some clones in this sample may be carry-over from other donors' samples.

The sample holds one count of this clone. This chain joins TRBV5-6 and TRBJ2-7; TRBD2 agrees at 9 bases. Germline CDR1 is SGHDT and CDR2 is YYEEEE. The CDR3 is 15 residues long. The ends lost 0 bases at V and 3 bases at J; junction bases unmatched: 4. The CDR3 reads CASSLVGLAFYEQYF. CDR3 DNA sequence: TGTGCCAGCAGCTTGGTAGGACTAGCGTTCTACGAGCAGTACTTC.

The rearrangement links TRBV6-1 to TRBJ1-5; no definite D call. The CDR3 totals 15 residues. V lost 1 base and J 3 bases, leaving 10 bases between the germline ends. The germline V gene encodes CDR1 MNHNS and CDR2 SASEGT. In DNA, the CDR3 is TGTGCCAGCAGTGAAGATGGTTTTAACAATCAGCCCCAGCATTTT. This gives the protein CASSEDGFNNQPQHF.

The sample holds a few counts of this clone. The V call is TRBV5-1, the J call TRBJ2-5, with TRBD1 matching 7 bases. Germline V CDR1 and CDR2: SGHRS, YFSETQ. CDR3 length: 16 amino acids. The V and J ends lost 1 base and 5 bases, in that order; junction bases with no gene match: 11. The CDR3 DNA follows: TGCGCCAGCAGCTTGTTGGGTTACAGGGGTACGGAGACCCAGTACTTC. Amino acid sequence: CASSLLGYRGTETQYF.

This clone showed up just a few times. The CDR3 is CASSDQWDRGMNQPQHF. The CDR3 bases are TGTGCCAGCAGTGACCAATGGGACAGGGGGATGAATCAGCCCCAGCATTTT. The chain combines TRBV6-4 with TRBJ1-5; TRBD1 agrees at 11 bases. Germline values: CDR1 MRHNA, CDR2 SNTAGT. CDR3 length: 17 residues. V gave up 2 bases and J gave up 4 bases; unmatched junction bases: 7.

V is TRBV27 and J is TRBJ2-5, with D unresolved. Germline loops: CDR1 MNHEY, CDR2 SMNVEV (reference sequence). V gave up 2 bases and J gave up 3 bases, with 7 bases separating them. The CDR3 loop spans 13 amino acids. The CDR3 bases are TGTGCCAGCAGTTTACTCGAGAAAGAGACCCAGTACTTC. Protein sequence: CASSLLEKETQYF.

The chain has TRBV9 and TRBJ1-2; 9 bases agree with TRBD1. The CDR3 is 11 residues long. V lost 5 bases and J lost 9; bases outside the gene matches: 2. Germline lookup yields CDR1 SGDLS and CDR2 YYNGEE. DNA of the CDR3: TGTGCCAGCAGTGGACAGGGGAGCTACACCTTC. It is translated as CASSGQGSYTF.

The V and J genes are TRBV5-1 and TRBJ2-7; 10 bases align to TRBD1. The CDR3 sequence is 14 residues long. With 4 bases clipped from V and 8 bases from J, the junction kept 9 bases outside the gene matches. Germline loops: CDR1 SGHRS, CDR2 YFSETQ. In DNA form, the CDR3 reads TGCGCCAGCAGCCCCGGGACAGGGGCTACGAAGCAGTACTTC. Its protein product is CASSPGTGATKQYF. The complete variable domain, with remaining parts taken from reference TRBV5-1 and TRBJ2-7, reads KAGVTQTPRYLIKTRGQQVTLSCSPISGHRSVSWYQQTPGQGLQFLFEYFSETQRNKGNFPGRFSGRQFSNSRSEMNVSTLELGDSALYLCASSPGTGATKQYFGPGTRLTVT.

This clone was seen only once. The chain carries TRBV11-3 and TRBJ2-3, with 12 bases aligning to TRBD2. This CDR3 contains 15 residues. In germline, CDR1 is SGHNT, CDR2 YENEEA. J gave up 4 bases and V 4 bases, and 3 bases lay outside the gene matches. The chain's CDR3 is CASSSTSGRADTQYF. CDR3 DNA sequence: TGTGCCAGCAGCTCGACTAGCGGGAGAGCAGATACGCAGTATTTT. The full variable domain, its missing parts supplied by reference TRBV11-3 and TRBJ2-3, is EAGVVQSPRYKIIEKKQPVAFWCNPISGHNTLYWYLQNLGQGPELLIRYENEEAVDDSQLPKDRFSAERLKGVDSTLKIQPAELGDSAVYLCASSSTSGRADTQYFGPGTRLTVL.

The chain has TRBV6-6 and TRBJ1-1; D is ambiguous. The CDR3 has 10 residues. The V end was cut by 10 bases, the J end by 11 bases, with 14 bases between. Germline CDR1 is MNHNY and CDR2 is SVGAGI (reference sequence). The CDR3 region has the DNA TGTGCCACCGACGGGGTACGGGCTTTCTTT. Amino acids: CATDGVRAFF.

This rearrangement joins TRBV29-1 to TRBJ2-7; D unclear. The CDR3 totals 13 residues. V lost 6 bases and J lost 1, with 13 bases in between. Germline V gives CDR1 SQVTM, CDR2 ANQGSEA. CDR3 DNA sequence: TGCAGCGTCGCCAAGGGCCTATCCTACGAGCAGTACTTC. Its translation: CSVAKGLSYEQYF.

This clone showed up just a few times. The chain couples TRBV30 to TRBJ2-7, with TRBD1 matching over 8 bases. J gave up 3 bases and V 1 base, and 2 bases lay outside the gene matches. The CDR3 contains 13 residues. Germline V gives CDR1 GTSNPN, CDR2 SVGIG (reference sequence). The CDR3 DNA is TGTGCCTGGAGTGCAGGACAGGGCTACGAGCAGTACTTC. Amino acids: CAWSAGQGYEQYF.

The rearrangement joins TRBV5-1 to TRBJ1-6; D call uncertain. The germline V and J ends were trimmed by 2 bases and 5 bases, with 5 bases remaining between them. Germline V CDR1 and CDR2: SGHRS, YFSETQ. The CDR3 covers 13 residues. CDR3 nucleotide sequence: TGCGCCAGCAGCTTATTAGATAATTCACCCCTCCACTTT. Its protein is CASSLLDNSPLHF.

V and J are TRBV19 and TRBJ1-6; TRBD1 is a possible D gene (5 bases). V gave up 5 bases and J gave up 6 bases, with 11 bases separating them. Per the germline V gene, CDR1 is LNHDA and CDR2 is SQIVND (reference sequence). The CDR3 runs 14 residues. The CDR3 DNA reads as TGTGCCAGTAGTTCAGGGTTGTTTAATTCACCCCTCCACTTT. Translated: CASSSGLFNSPLHF.

The V and J genes are TRBV30 and TRBJ2-7, with 9 bases fitting TRBD2. Per the germline V gene, CDR1 is GTSNPN and CDR2 is SVGIG (reference sequence). V was pared by 4 bases and J by 2 bases, with 3 bases of the junction left unmatched. The CDR3 is made up of 13 amino acids. The DNA of the CDR3 is TGTGCCTGGACTAGCGGGGATACCTACGAGCAGTACTTC. Translated, it gives CAWTSGDTYEQYF. The variable domain in full, completed from reference TRBV30 and TRBJ2-7, reads SQTIHQWPATLVQPVGSPLSLECTVEGTSNPNLYWYRQAAGRGLQLLFYSVGIGQISSEVPQNLSASRPQDRQFILSSKKLLLSDSGFYLCAWTSGDTYEQYFGPGTRLTVT.

The rearrangement links TRBV5-1 to TRBJ1-4, with a weak D call TRBD1 (5 bases). Germline V gene data show CDR1 as SGHRS and CDR2 as YFSETQ. This CDR3 is built from 15 residues. Trimming removed 0 bases at V and 6 bases at J, with 12 bases between. The CDR3 sequence: CASSLGSRADEKLFF. DNA of the CDR3: TGCGCCAGCAGCTTGGGTTCCAGGGCCGATGAAAAACTGTTTTTT.

The V call is TRBV19, the J call TRBJ1-6, with D unresolved. The CDR3 sequence is 15 residues long. From germline, CDR1 is LNHDA and CDR2 SQIVND (reference sequence). Trimming shortened V by 1 base and J by 6 bases, and 10 bases separated the two germline ends. The CDR3 bases are TGTGCCAGTAGTATAGTGGCAGAACCTAATTCACCCCTCCACTTT. As protein: CASSIVAEPNSPLHF.

The V and J genes are TRBV7-9 and TRBJ1-6, with TRBD1 matching over 10 bases. J gave up 11 bases and V 1 base, and 2 bases lay outside the gene matches. Germline CDR1 SEHNR, CDR2 FQNEAQ (reference sequence). The CDR3 extends over 14 amino acids. The CDR3 reads CASSLEDRGTPLHF. The CDR3 nucleotides are TGTGCCAGCAGCTTAGAGGACAGGGGGACACCCCTCCACTTT.

The chain carries TRBV30 and TRBJ2-7; D is perhaps TRBD2 (5 bases). The CDR3 consists of 14 residues. V was clipped by 0 bases and J by 2 bases, with 11 bases between them. Germline V gives CDR1 GTSNPN, CDR2 SVGIG (reference sequence). The CDR3 DNA reads TGTGCCTGGAGTGTAATTAACGGGGCCTACGAGCAGTACTTC. It yields the protein CAWSVINGAYEQYF.

The chain employs TRBV18 and TRBJ2-7; 9 bases are a match to TRBD1. Per germline, CDR1 KGHSH and CDR2 LQKENI. Germline trimming cut 2 bases from V and 7 bases from J; bases unmatched to any gene: 9. This CDR3 contains 15 residues. CDR3 residues: CASSPTQGADGEQYF. For the CDR3, the DNA is TGTGCCAGCTCACCAACACAGGGGGCGGATGGAGAGCAGTACTTC.

J is TRBJ1-5 and V is TRBV7-9, with D unresolved. This CDR3 spans 14 amino acids. Germline loops: CDR1 SEHNR, CDR2 FQNEAQ (reference sequence). Trimming cost V 1 base and J 3 bases, with 7 bases left between them. The DNA of the CDR3 is TGTGCCAGCAGCTTAGTAGGGAACAATCAGCCCCAGCATTTT. It codes for CASSLVGNNQPQHF. Together with reference TRBV7-9 and TRBJ1-5, the CDR3 gives the full variable domain: DTGVSQNPRHKITKRGQNVTFRCDPISEHNRLYWYRQTLGQGPEFLTYFQNEAQLEKSRLLSDRFSAERPKGSFSTLEIQRTEQGDSAMYLCASSLVGNNQPQHFGDGTRLSIL.

The chain carries TRBV5-4 and TRBJ1-1; no clear D gene. Germline loops: CDR1 SGHNT, CDR2 YYREEE (reference sequence). V was shortened by 4 bases and J by 1 base, with 11 bases between the two germline ends. This CDR3 spans 14 amino acids. CDR3 amino acids: CASSLGFPNTEAFF. The CDR3 DNA reads as TGTGCCAGCAGCCTGGGTTTTCCGAACACTGAAGCTTTCTTT. Complete variable domain (other parts from reference TRBV5-4 and TRBJ1-1): ETGVTQSPTHLIKTRGQQVTLRCSSQSGHNTVSWYQQALGQGPQFIFQYYREEENGRGNFPPRFSGLQFPNYSSELNVNALELDDSALYLCASSLGFPNTEAFFGQGTRLTVV.

The rearrangement uses TRBV19 and TRBJ1-5; maybe TRBD1 (6 bases). The CDR3 has 15 amino acids. From germline, CDR1 is LNHDA and CDR2 SQIVND (reference sequence). The ends were cut back, 7 bases at V and 0 bases at J, with 13 bases in the middle. CDR3 sequence (DNA): TGTGCCAGTAACCCTCGGACAGATAGCAATCAGCCCCAGCATTTT. Amino acids: CASNPRTDSNQPQHF. Looking up the rest from reference TRBV19 and TRBJ1-5 gives the full variable domain: DGGITQSPKYLFRKEGQNVTLSCEQNLNHDAMYWYRQDPGQGLRLIYYSQIVNDFQKGDIAEGYSVSREKKESFPLTVTSAQKNPTAFYLCASNPRTDSNQPQHFGDGTRLSIL.

The rearrangement joins TRBV4-1 to TRBJ2-3; D may match TRBD1 or TRBD2 (6 bases each). The germline V and J ends were trimmed by 0 bases and 8 bases, with 12 bases remaining between them. The CDR3 consists of 14 residues. CDR1 is MGHRA and CDR2 is YSYEKL in the germline V gene. DNA of the CDR3: TGCGCCAGCAGCCAAGATTATAGGGGGGTTACGCAGTATTTT. It codes for CASSQDYRGVTQYF.